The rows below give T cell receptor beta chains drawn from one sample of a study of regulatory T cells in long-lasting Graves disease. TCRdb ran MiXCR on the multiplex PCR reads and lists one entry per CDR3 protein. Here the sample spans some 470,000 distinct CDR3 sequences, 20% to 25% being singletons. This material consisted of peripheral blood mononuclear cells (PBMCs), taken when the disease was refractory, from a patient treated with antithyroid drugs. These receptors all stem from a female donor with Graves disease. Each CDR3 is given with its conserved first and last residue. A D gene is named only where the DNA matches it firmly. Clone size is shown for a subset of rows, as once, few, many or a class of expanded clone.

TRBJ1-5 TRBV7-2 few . TGTGCCAGCAGCTTAGGTTTCGAGAATAGCAATCAGCCCCAGCATTTT CASSLGFENSNQPQHF
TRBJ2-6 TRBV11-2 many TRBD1 TGTGCCAGCAGCCGCCGGACAGGTACTGGGGCCAACGTCCTGACTTTC CASSRRTGTGANVLTF
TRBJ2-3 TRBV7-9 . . TGTGCCAGCAGCCAGGCCACAGATACGCAGTATTTT CASSQATDTQYF
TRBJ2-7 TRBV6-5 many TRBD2 TGTGCCAGCAGTTACTCCTCTAGCGGGGTACCCTACGAGCAGTACTTC CASSYSSSGVPYEQYF
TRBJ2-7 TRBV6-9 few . TGTGCCAGCAGTTACTCAACAGGGAGGTATGGTTACGAGCAGTACTTC CASSYSTGRYGYEQYF
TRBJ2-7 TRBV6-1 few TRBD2 TGTGCCAGCAGATTAGCGGGGACCTCCTACGAGCAGTACTTC CASRLAGTSYEQYF
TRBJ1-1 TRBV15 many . TGTGCCACCAGCCCCCCTATGTTCACTGAAGCTTTCTTT CATSPPMFTEAFF
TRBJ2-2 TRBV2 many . TGTGCCAGGGGAAAAACCGGGGAGCTGTTTTTT CARGKTGELFF
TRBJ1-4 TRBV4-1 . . TGCGCCAGCAGCCAAGAATCTCCGGACACCACTGCAACTAATGAAAAACTGTTTTTT CASSQESPDTTATNEKLFF
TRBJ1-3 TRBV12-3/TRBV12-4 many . TGTGCCAGCACGGGCCTAGGGACTGGAAACACCATATATTTT CASTGLGTGNTIYF
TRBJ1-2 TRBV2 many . TGTGCCAGCAGTGATGCACGGGGAATAGGCTACACCTTC CASSDARGIGYTF
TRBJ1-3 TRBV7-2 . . TGTGCCAGCAGCTTAGGTTCCCTAGGGGGTGGAAACACCATATATTTT CASSLGSLGGGNTIYF
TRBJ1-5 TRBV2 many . TGTGCCAGCAGTGAGGGGTGGCAGCCCCAGCATTTT CASSEGWQPQHF
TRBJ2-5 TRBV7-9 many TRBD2 TGTGCCAGCAGCTCCTTAGCGGGAGGGTTCGGAGGAGAGACCCAGTACTTC CASSSLAGGFGGETQYF
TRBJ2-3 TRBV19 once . TGTGCCAGTAGTCGACCTGACGATCTCACAGATACGCAGTATTTT CASSRPDDLTDTQYF
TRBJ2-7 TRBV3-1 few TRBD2 TGTGCCAGCAGCCAAAGGAGACTAGCTGTTACCTACGAGCAGTACTTC CASSQRRLAVTYEQYF
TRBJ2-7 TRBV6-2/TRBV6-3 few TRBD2 TGTGCCAGCAGTTACTCGAAGCGGGAGGCCGATTCCTACGAGCAGTACTTC CASSYSKREADSYEQYF
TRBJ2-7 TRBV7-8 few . TGTGCCAGCAGCTTTAATCCCTTGAGGGTGGTCCCCCAGCAGTACTTC CASSFNPLRVVPQQYF
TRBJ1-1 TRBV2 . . TGTGCCAGCAGCGTCCTGAGTCTTAGGGCTTTCTTT CASSVLSLRAFF
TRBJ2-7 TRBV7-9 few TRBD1 TGTGCCAGCAGCTTAGCGGAGGCAGGGGGCGGCGAGCAGTACTTC CASSLAEAGGGEQYF
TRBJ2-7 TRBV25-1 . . TGTGCCAGCAAGGGCTCAGAAAGCTACGAGCAGTACTTC CASKGSESYEQYF
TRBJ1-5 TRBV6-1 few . TGTGCCAGCAGCCGGTGGCCTGCCGGGACCTCACTCAATCAGCCCCAGCATTTT CASSRWPAGTSLNQPQHF